This T cell receptor (beta chain) comes out of a study of regulatory T cells in long-lasting Graves disease. The CDR3 consists of 15 residues. V shed 4 bases, J shed 4 bases, and the junction held 8 bases outside the gene matches. Germline lookup yields CDR1 MGHRA and CDR2 YSYEKL. Sequencing libraries for TCR beta were prepared with iRepertoire HTBI primers and Arm-PCR of CDR3 regions. TCRdb passed the multiplex PCR reads through MiXCR, listing each CDR3 protein once. The sample records 700,000 or so distinct CDR3 sequences, around 30% being singletons. Indicated time point: persistent/refractory GD, antithyroid drugs over 5 years with positive TRAb. The TCR library was prepared using RNA isolated from PBMCs.

The TCR sequence derives from a female donor with Graves disease. This sample comprised peripheral blood mononuclear cells (PBMCs), obtained when the disease was refractory, from a patient treated with antithyroid drugs. This chain links TRBV4-1 with TRBJ2-7, with TRBD1 matching over 9 bases. The CDR3 sequence is CASSRPGQGGYEQYF. Here the CDR3 DNA reads TGCGCCAGCAGCCGACCGGGACAGGGTGGGTACGAGCAGTACTTC.